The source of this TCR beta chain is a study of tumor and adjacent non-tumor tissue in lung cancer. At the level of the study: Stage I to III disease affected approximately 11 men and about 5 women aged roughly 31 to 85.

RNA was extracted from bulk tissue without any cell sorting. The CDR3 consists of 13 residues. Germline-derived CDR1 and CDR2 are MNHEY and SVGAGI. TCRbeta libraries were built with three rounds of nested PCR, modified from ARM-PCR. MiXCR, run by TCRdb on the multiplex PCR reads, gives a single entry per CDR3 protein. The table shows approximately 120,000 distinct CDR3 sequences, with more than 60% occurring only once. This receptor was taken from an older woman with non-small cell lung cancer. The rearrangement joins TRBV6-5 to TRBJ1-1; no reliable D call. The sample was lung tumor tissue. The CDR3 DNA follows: TGTGCTTGTAGCTACCAAATCGGGCTCCAAGCTTTCTTT. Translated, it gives CACSYQIGLQAFF.